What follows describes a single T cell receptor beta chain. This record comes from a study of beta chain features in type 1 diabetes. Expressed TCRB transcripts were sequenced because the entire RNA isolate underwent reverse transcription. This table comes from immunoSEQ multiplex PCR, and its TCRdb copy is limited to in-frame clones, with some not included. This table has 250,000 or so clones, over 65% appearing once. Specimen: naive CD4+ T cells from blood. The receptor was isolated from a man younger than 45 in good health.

The CDR3 loop reads CASSSQRTTSSYNEQFF. CDR3 nucleotides: TGTGCCAGCAGCTCCCAGCGGACAACCAGCTCCTACAATGAGCAGTTCTTC. V usage is TRBV9 and J usage is TRBJ2-1; D tentatively reads TRBD1 or TRBD2 (5 bases each). The V end was cut by 4 bases, the J end by 0 bases, with 17 bases between. Per germline, CDR1 SGDLS and CDR2 YYNGEE. The CDR3 has 17 amino acids. The full variable domain, with the rest looked up from reference TRBV9 and TRBJ2-1, is DSGVTQTPKHLITATGQRVTLRCSPRSGDLSVYWYQQSLDQGLQFLIQYYNGEERAKGNILERFSAQQFPDLHSELNLSSLELGDSALYFCASSSQRTTSSYNEQFFGPGTRLTVL.